Sequencing of this T cell receptor beta chain was carried out in a study of shared clonotypes between healthy human individuals. Study-level background: Three CD4 naive, three CD4 memory, two CD8 naive and one CD8 memory plate were used per donor.

As concerns this clone: The antigen remains unidentified.

Broader study findings: Genetic and exposure-history diversity was limited by the few donors. Roughly 5% was the fraction of naive CD4 clonotypes found shared across a handful of donors.

Original processing notes: As immunoSEQ supplied junction-only sequences (without quality scores), filtering differed. The assay was immunoSEQ multiplex PCR, and TCRdb's table has in-frame clones only and misses some. V, J and clone size are taken as reported in that table, and D and trimming were inferred from the DNA itself. The table lists approximately 2.5 million clones, 85% to 95% of them singletons, with roughly 0.15% in the top ten. The source of this sequence is a man in his late teens or twenties in good health. The sequenced sample was naive CD4+ T cells sorted from blood. Subset here: CD45RA+ positively selected.

Here the CDR3 reads CASSRFQGDEQFF. The CDR3 nucleotides are TGTGCCAGCAGTCGCTTCCAGGGAGATGAGCAGTTCTTC. The V and J genes are TRBV2 and TRBJ2-1, with D perhaps being TRBD1 or TRBD2 (5 bases each). This CDR3 contains 13 residues. Trimming took 5 bases from V and 8 from J, leaving 13 bases between them. Germline CDR1 SNHLY, CDR2 FYNNEI.